This TCR beta chain was profiled in a study of cytomegalovirus exposure and HLA in healthy donors. Study observations and caveats: Confirmation in vitro established that a few CMV-associated chains were specific for CMV antigens. When analyzed later, a missense DCLRE1C variant was found to be linked to TCR beta V- and J-gene trimming.

The sample holds a few counts of this clone. Its antigen remains unknown. The CDR3 has 16 residues. The V and J ends lost 2 bases and 6 bases, in that order; junction bases with no gene match: 10. Germline lookup yields CDR1 SGHTS and CDR2 YDEGEE. Use of 60 Vbeta and 13 Jbeta primers characterized the PCR. As processed by the authors: Per a later analysis, the number of unique TCR beta chains was roughly 87 million, of which some 9.9 million were shared. Assay used: immunoSEQ multiplex PCR; TCRdb lists only in-frame clones, some missing. V and J calls plus clone size are reproduced from that table; the DNA served to infer D and trimming. The data hold some 190,000 clones, with roughly 80% observed a single time.

The source of this sequence is a middle-aged man in good health and CMV-seronegative. The chain carries TRBV5-8 and TRBJ2-3; 9 bases match TRBD2. Sequenced material: PBMCs. This CDR3 reads CASSFYGRGRGDTQYF. DNA for the CDR3: TGTGCCAGCAGCTTTTATGGACGCGGGAGGGGTGATACGCAGTATTTT.